These 30 T cell receptor beta chains originate from one sample sequenced in a study of tumor and adjacent non-tumor tissue in lung cancer. The template was RNA from unsorted bulk tissue. The library came from three nested PCR rounds adapted from ARM-PCR protocols. MiXCR, applied by TCRdb to the multiplex PCR reads, yields one record per CDR3 protein. This table has under 95,000 distinct CDR3 sequences, 65% to 75% appearing once. The sequenced sample was lung tumor tissue. The receptors derive from a man between 60 and 75 years old with non-small cell lung cancer.

This rearrangement joins TRBV6-5 to TRBJ1-2; D may be TRBD1 (5 bases). V was clipped by 6 bases and J by 1 base, with 15 bases between them. This CDR3 comprises 15 residues. CDR1 and CDR2 (germline): MNHEY, SVGAGI. CDR3 nucleotides: TGTGCCAGCAGCAGCCCCTGGGGGGTTAACTATGGCTACACCTTC. It yields the protein CASSSPWGVNYGYTF.

The chain recombines TRBV6-1 with TRBJ1-1, with 7 bases aligning to TRBD1. The CDR3 covers 13 residues. Trimming at V came to 6 bases and at J to 4 bases, leaving 5 bases not matched to a gene. Germline lookup yields CDR1 MNHNS and CDR2 SASEGT. CDR3 DNA sequence: TGTGCCAGCAGAGACAGGGTGATCACTGAAGCTTTCTTT. It yields the protein CASRDRVITEAFF.

A remark on this clonotype: The junction differs from germline at one of its ends, possibly a read error. The chain has TRBV4-2 and TRBJ2-3; 13 bases are shared with TRBD2. The CDR3 has 17 amino acids. Germline values: CDR1 LGHNA, CDR2 YNFKEQ. The CDR3 protein is CTSSQALGGLAGITQYF. Here the CDR3 DNA reads TGTACCAGCAGCCAAGCCTTAGGGGGACTAGCGGGAATTACGCAGTATTTT.

This clonotype was counted ten times or more. The V call is TRBV29-1, the J call TRBJ2-4, with D tentatively TRBD1 (8 bases). Per the germline V gene, CDR1 is SQVTM and CDR2 is ANQGSEA. Trimming stripped 5 bases from V and 2 bases from J, with 19 bases between. CDR3 length: 16 amino acids. The CDR3 loop is CSVPQGAGVPKNIQYF. DNA for the CDR3: TGCAGCGTTCCCCAGGGGGCGGGAGTCCCCAAAAACATTCAGTACTTC.

The chain has TRBV6-2 or TRBV6-3 and TRBJ1-5, with D unresolved. CDR3 length equals 12 residues. Trimming stripped 3 bases from V and 7 bases from J, with 7 bases between. The germline gives CDR1 MNHEY, CDR2 SVGEGT. This CDR3 is CASSYQPQPQHF. In DNA form, the CDR3 reads TGTGCCAGCAGTTATCAGCCCCAGCCCCAGCATTTT.

As for this clonotype: Just one base apart from a much larger clone, this may be a read error. J is TRBJ2-5 and V is TRBV2; D is unresolved. CDR1 and CDR2 from the germline V gene are SNHLY and FYNNEI. CDR3 size: 11 residues. CDR3 coding DNA: TGTGCCGGCAGCGAGAAAGAGACCCAGTACTTC. As protein: CAGSEKETQYF.

There are many counts of this clonotype. The V gene is TRBV6-6, the J gene TRBJ1-4; maybe TRBD1 (5 bases). The CDR3 extends over 13 amino acids. With 7 bases removed from V and 6 bases from J, the gap between germline ends came to 12 bases. CDR1 is MNHNY, CDR2 SVGAGI, per germline (reference sequence). DNA of the CDR3: TGTGCCAGCATTGAGGGGCGCCATGAAAAACTGTTTTTT. It codes for CASIEGRHEKLFF.

As regards this clonotype: Compared with germline, one end of the junction differs, possibly owing to a read error. The rearrangement links TRBV4-3 to TRBJ1-6; D may be TRBD1 (6 bases). This CDR3 has 16 amino acids. Germline CDR1 reads LGHNA; CDR2 reads YSLEER. The DNA for the CDR3 is TGCGCCAGTAGCCAAGGAGCGGTCAGGGGTCATTCACCCCTCCACTTT. Encoded protein: CASSQGAVRGHSPLHF.

The chain couples TRBV4-2 to TRBJ2-7, with a possible D match to TRBD2 (6 bases). The CDR3 has 19 residues. V was shortened by 2 bases and J by 2 bases, with 25 bases between the two germline ends. The germline CDR1 and CDR2 sequences are LGHNA and YNFKEQ. The chain's CDR3 is CASSQLAGSGTSIAYEQYF. In nucleotides, the CDR3 is TGTGCCAGCAGCCAACTTGCAGGCTCCGGTACTAGCATCGCCTACGAGCAGTACTTC.

A word on this clonotype: Sequence at one end of the junction differs from germline and may be a read error. This chain uses TRBV12-3 or TRBV12-4 with TRBJ1-5; D unresolved. The CDR3 is 14 amino acids. CDR3 bases: TGTGTCAGCAGCGGTAAGATTGGATATCAGCCCCAGCATTTT. As protein: CVSSGKIGYQPQHF.

As to this clonotype: One end of the junction is discordant with germline, which a read error may explain. This rearrangement joins TRBV4-2 to TRBJ1-2, with a possible D match to TRBD1 (5 bases). Germline V gives CDR1 LGHNA, CDR2 YNFKEQ. The CDR3 length is 14 residues. DNA of the CDR3: TGTGCCAGCAGCCAAGATACGGGGGACTATGACTACACCTTC. It translates to CASSQDTGDYDYTF.

This clonotype was counted at least ten times. Possible read error: a much larger clone is one base away. The rearrangement joins TRBV6-2 or TRBV6-3 to TRBJ2-1; no clear D gene. The CDR3 extends over 11 amino acids. CDR1 MNHEY and CDR2 SVGEGT come from the germline V gene. The CDR3 bases are TGTGCCAGCAGTTCAAACAATGAGCGGTTCTTC. Its protein is CASSSNNERFF.

The rearrangement joins TRBV5-6 to TRBJ2-1; unclear D gene. CDR1 is SGHDT, CDR2 YYEEEE, per germline. Trimming cost V 2 bases and J 11 bases, with 17 bases left between them. The CDR3 sequence is 14 residues long. The CDR3 DNA reads as TGTGCCAGCAGCTTAATTACTGGCTGGGATAAGCAGTTCTTC. This codes for CASSLITGWDKQFF. Together with reference TRBV5-6 and TRBJ2-1, the CDR3 gives the full variable domain: DAGVTQSPTHLIKTRGQQVTLRCSPKSGHDTVSWYQQALGQGPQFIFQYYEEEERQRGNFPDRFSGHQFPNYSSELNVNALLLGDSALYLCASSLITGWDKQFFGPGTRLTVL.

This clonotype was recorded at least ten times. This rearrangement joins TRBV6-6 to TRBJ2-4; D might be TRBD2 (6 bases). This CDR3 is 18 amino acids long. Trimming shortened V by 0 bases and J by 9 bases, and 24 bases separated the two germline ends. Per the germline V gene, CDR1 is MNHNY and CDR2 is SVGAGI (reference sequence). The CDR3 coding sequence is TGTGCCAGCAGTTACTCCGGCGCGGGGAGCGGAGACCTCGGCATTCAGTACTTC. This encodes CASSYSGAGSGDLGIQYF.

This clonotype was counted at least ten times. The genes are TRBV11-3 and TRBJ2-6, with D unresolved. The V end lost 4 bases, the J end lost 4 bases, and 5 bases lay between the germline ends. CDR1 and CDR2 (germline): SGHNT, YENEEA. The CDR3 runs 13 residues. The CDR3 DNA reads TGTGCCAGCAGCTCCCAAGGGGCCAACGTCCTGACTTTC. Its protein is CASSSQGANVLTF.

This clonotype was seen ten or more times. The V call is TRBV20-1, the J call TRBJ1-5; TRBD1 might be the D (6 bases). This CDR3 has 13 amino acids. Germline CDR1 is DFQATT and CDR2 is SNEGSKA (reference sequence). V lost 6 bases, J lost 4 bases, and 13 bases lay in between. The CDR3 nucleotides read TGCAGTGCAGCGACAGGTTTGAATCAGCCCCAGCATTTT. As protein: CSAATGLNQPQHF.

This clonotype has at least ten counts. The CDR3 nucleotides are TGTGCCAGCAGCCGTCAGGGGGCAACCGGGGCCAACGTCCTGACTTTC. The encoded protein is CASSRQGATGANVLTF. The chain couples TRBV6-6 to TRBJ2-6, with 8 bases that match TRBD1. V lost 6 bases, J lost 4 bases, and 8 bases stayed unmatched. Germline-derived CDR1 and CDR2 are MNHNY and SVGAGI (reference sequence). This CDR3 is 16 amino acids long.

Details on this clonotype: A much bigger clone sits one base away, suggesting this may be a read error. This sequence joins TRBV7-9 and TRBJ2-3, with 8 positions matching TRBD2. V shed 8 bases, J shed 6 bases, and the junction held 10 bases outside the gene matches. The length of the CDR3 is 14 residues. Germline CDR1 SEHNR, CDR2 FQNEAQ (reference sequence). The CDR3 DNA is TGTGCCAGCCGCGGACCAGCGGGAGCGGATACGCAGTATTTT. As protein: CASRGPAGADTQYF.

The chain combines TRBV7-8 with TRBJ1-4, with D possibly matching TRBD1 (5 bases). V lost 5 bases and J lost 7, with 20 bases in between. CDR3 size: 16 residues. The germline V gene encodes CDR1 SGHVS and CDR2 FQNEAQ. The CDR3 DNA reads as TGTGCCAGCAGCCCACCAGGGAAGCCAAATGTTGAAAAACTGTTTTTT. Amino acid sequence: CASSPPGKPNVEKLFF.

The sample holds a few counts of this clonotype. This may be a read error, as it is one base from a much larger clone. CDR3 amino acids: CTSTKQGGATEAFF. The DNA of the CDR3 is TGTACCAGCACGAAACAAGGGGGTGCCACTGAAGCTTTCTTT. The genes are TRBV6-5 and TRBJ1-1; possible D gene TRBD1, 6 bases. Germline V gene sequence: CDR1 MNHEY, CDR2 SVGAGI. CDR3 size: 14 residues.

The chain is built from TRBV29-1 and TRBJ1-1, with D perhaps matching TRBD1 (6 bases). The length of the CDR3 is 11 residues. Germline CDR1 SQVTM, CDR2 ANQGSEA. The V end lost 4 bases, the J end lost 11 bases, and 14 bases lay between the germline ends. The CDR3 DNA follows: TGCAGCGTTGGAGGGGGACTGTTTGCTTTCTTT. Translation gives CSVGGGLFAFF.

Relative to its sample, this clonotype is medium-sized. The rearrangement uses TRBV12-3 or TRBV12-4 and TRBJ2-6; D could derive from TRBD1 or TRBD2 (5 bases each). The CDR3 has 15 amino acids. The V gene lost 6 bases and the J gene lost 1 base, with 10 bases spanning the gap. The CDR3 region is CASRTGGSGANVLTF. Written as DNA, the CDR3 is TGTGCCAGCAGAACAGGAGGTTCTGGGGCCAACGTCCTGACTTTC.

At least ten counts were recorded for this clonotype. The V gene is TRBV4-1, the J gene TRBJ1-6; D is undetermined. CDR1 and CDR2 from the germline V gene are MGHRA and YSYEKL. The CDR3 has 14 amino acids. V lost 0 bases to trimming and J lost 10 bases, with 10 bases between them. The DNA of the CDR3 is TGCGCCAGCAGCCAAGATGGGCCGCAATCACCCCTCCACTTT. It yields the protein CASSQDGPQSPLHF.

Remarks on this clonotype: The junction and the germline gene differ at one end; a read error may be behind it. The chain uses TRBV6-5 and TRBJ1-2; 7 bases agree with TRBD1. The CDR3 loop spans 14 amino acids. Germline V gene lookup returns CDR1 MNHEY and CDR2 SVGAGI. CDR3 in amino acids: CASRYGQANCGYSF. The CDR3 coding sequence is TGTGCCAGCAGATACGGACAGGCTAACTGTGGCTACTCCTTC.

The chain links TRBV20-1 to TRBJ2-7; D possibly corresponds to TRBD2 (5 bases). The V and J ends lost 6 bases and 13 bases respectively, with 25 bases between them. This CDR3 spans 13 amino acids. Germline V CDR1 and CDR2: DFQATT, SNEGSKA (reference sequence). CDR3 amino acids: CSAMEDGMYEHYF. DNA for the CDR3: TGCAGTGCCATGGAGGACGGAATGTACGAACACTACTTC.

About this clonotype itself: One junction end does not reproduce the germline sequence, and a read error may be involved. This chain uses TRBV13 with TRBJ2-7; the D is unclear. Germline V lookup: CDR1 PRHDT, CDR2 FYEKMQ (reference sequence). CDR3 length: 17 residues. The DNA of the CDR3 is TGTGCCAGCAGCTTAGGAAACGGAATCCAAACGGTTTACGAGCAGTATTTC. It translates to CASSLGNGIQTVYEQYF.

This clonotype was observed many times. The chain employs TRBV4-2 and TRBJ1-5; D remains ambiguous. Germline assignment: CDR1 LGHNA and CDR2 YNFKEQ. CDR3 length equals 15 residues. V was pared by 0 bases and J by 4 bases, with 10 bases between. The CDR3 region is CASSQDRGRNQPQHF. Here the CDR3 DNA reads TGTGCCAGCAGCCAAGATCGTGGCCGGAATCAGCCCCAGCATTTT.

Many counts were recorded for this clonotype. This chain connects TRBV30 to TRBJ2-1, with D unclear. Trimming removed 1 base at V and 9 bases at J, with 13 bases between. CDR3 length: 13 residues. Germline V gives CDR1 GTSNPN, CDR2 SVGIG (reference sequence). This CDR3 reads CAWSEGNLGEQFF. The CDR3 DNA reads as TGTGCCTGGAGTGAGGGTAATTTGGGTGAGCAGTTCTTC. The full variable domain, with the rest looked up from reference TRBV30 and TRBJ2-1, is SQTIHQWPATLVQPVGSPLSLECTVEGTSNPNLYWYRQAAGRGLQLLFYSVGIGQISSEVPQNLSASRPQDRQFILSSKKLLLSDSGFYLCAWSEGNLGEQFFGPGTRLTVL.

The rearrangement joins TRBV7-9 to TRBJ1-2; D remains ambiguous. V shed 1 base and J shed 6 bases, with 15 bases lying between them. This CDR3 has 15 residues. Germline lookup yields CDR1 SEHNR and CDR2 FQNEAQ (reference sequence). The CDR3 nucleotides read TGTGCCAGCAGCTTAGGTCCCCTAGAATCCCATGGCTACACCTTC. Its translation is CASSLGPLESHGYTF.

The J gene is TRBJ2-1, the V gene TRBV6-8; D may be TRBD1 (6 bases). Per germline, CDR1 MNHGY and CDR2 SAAAGT. The V end was cut by 8 bases, the J end by 11 bases, with 19 bases between. This CDR3 comprises 13 residues. The CDR3 region is CASLTRQGFKQFF. CDR3 in DNA: TGTGCCAGCCTAACTCGCCAGGGGTTCAAGCAGTTCTTC.